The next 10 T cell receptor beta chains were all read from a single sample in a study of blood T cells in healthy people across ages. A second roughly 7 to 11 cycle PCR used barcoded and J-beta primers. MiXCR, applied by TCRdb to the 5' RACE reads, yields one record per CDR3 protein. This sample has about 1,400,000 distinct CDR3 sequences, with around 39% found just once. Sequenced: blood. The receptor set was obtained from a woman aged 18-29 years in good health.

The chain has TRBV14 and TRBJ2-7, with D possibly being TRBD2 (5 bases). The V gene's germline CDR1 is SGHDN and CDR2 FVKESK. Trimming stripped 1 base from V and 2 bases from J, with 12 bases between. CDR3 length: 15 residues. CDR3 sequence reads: CASSQGSRGTYEQYF. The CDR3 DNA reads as TGTGCCAGCAGCCAAGGGTCCCGGGGAACCTACGAGCAGTACTTC.

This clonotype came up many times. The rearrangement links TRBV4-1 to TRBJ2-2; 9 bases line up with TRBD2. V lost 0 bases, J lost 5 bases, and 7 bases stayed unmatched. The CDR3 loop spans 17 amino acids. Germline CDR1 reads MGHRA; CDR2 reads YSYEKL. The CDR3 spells CASSQDRAGGRTGELFF. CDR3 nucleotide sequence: TGCGCCAGCAGCCAAGATAGGGCGGGAGGGAGGACCGGGGAGCTGTTTTTT.

DNA of the CDR3: TGTGCCAGCAGCTTATTCGGGAGCCTAAGCAACGATGAGCAGTACTTC. Encoded protein: CASSLFGSLSNDEQYF. The J gene is TRBJ2-5, the V gene TRBV7-2; possibly TRBD2 for D (6 bases). The V end lost 2 bases, the J end lost 11 bases, and 24 bases lay between the germline ends. The V gene's germline CDR1 is SGHTA and CDR2 FQGNSA. The CDR3 spans 16 residues.

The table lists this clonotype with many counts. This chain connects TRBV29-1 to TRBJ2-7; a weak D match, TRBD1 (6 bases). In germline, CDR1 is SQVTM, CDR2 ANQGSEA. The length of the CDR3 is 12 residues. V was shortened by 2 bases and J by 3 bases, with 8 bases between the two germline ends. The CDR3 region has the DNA TGCAGCGTTGAAAGGGACAACTACGAGCAGTACTTC. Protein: CSVERDNYEQYF.

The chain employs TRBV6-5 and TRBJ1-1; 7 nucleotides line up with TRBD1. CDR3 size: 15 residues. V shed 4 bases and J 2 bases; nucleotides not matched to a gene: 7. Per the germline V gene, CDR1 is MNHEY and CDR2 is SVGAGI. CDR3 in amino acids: CASSSMGQSNTEAFF. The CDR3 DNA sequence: TGTGCCAGCAGTTCCATGGGACAGTCAAACACTGAAGCTTTCTTT.

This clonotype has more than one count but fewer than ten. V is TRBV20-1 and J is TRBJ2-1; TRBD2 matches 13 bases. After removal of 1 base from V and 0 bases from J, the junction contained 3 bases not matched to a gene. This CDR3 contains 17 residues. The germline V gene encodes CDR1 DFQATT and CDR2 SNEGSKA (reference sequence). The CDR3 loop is CSARGRTSGSSYNEQFF. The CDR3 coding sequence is TGCAGTGCTAGAGGCCGGACTAGCGGGAGCTCCTACAATGAGCAGTTCTTC.

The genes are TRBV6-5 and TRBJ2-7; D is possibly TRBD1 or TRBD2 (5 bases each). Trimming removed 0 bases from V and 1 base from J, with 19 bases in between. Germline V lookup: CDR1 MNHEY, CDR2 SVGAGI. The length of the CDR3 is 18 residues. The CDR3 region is CASSYSSGEGLGSYEQYF. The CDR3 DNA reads TGTGCCAGCAGTTACTCGAGTGGTGAGGGGTTAGGGTCCTACGAGCAGTACTTC.

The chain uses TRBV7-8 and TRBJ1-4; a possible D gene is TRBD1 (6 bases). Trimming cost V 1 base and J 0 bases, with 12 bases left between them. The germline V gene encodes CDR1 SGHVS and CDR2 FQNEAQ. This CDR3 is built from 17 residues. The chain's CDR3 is CASSLVPGDATNEKLFF. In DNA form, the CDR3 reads TGTGCCAGCAGCTTAGTTCCAGGGGATGCAACTAATGAAAAACTGTTTTTT.

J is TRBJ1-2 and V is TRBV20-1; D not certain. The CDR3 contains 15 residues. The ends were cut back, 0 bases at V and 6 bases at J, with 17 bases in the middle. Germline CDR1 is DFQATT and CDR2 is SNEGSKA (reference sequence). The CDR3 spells CSARDPTPPGNGYTF. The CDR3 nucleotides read TGCAGTGCTAGAGATCCGACGCCTCCGGGGAATGGCTACACCTTC.

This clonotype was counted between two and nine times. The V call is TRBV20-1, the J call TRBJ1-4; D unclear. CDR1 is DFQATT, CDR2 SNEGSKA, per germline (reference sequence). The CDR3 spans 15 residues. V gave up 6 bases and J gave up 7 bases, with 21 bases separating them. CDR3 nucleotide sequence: TGCAGTGCCCTTCCTGGAGGAAGGAAGGTTGAAAAACTGTTTTTT. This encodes CSALPGGRKVEKLFF.